This record covers a single T cell receptor (beta chain). The antigen remains unidentified. The authors drew ten milliliters of peripheral blood from each donor. Primers used in a second PCR of roughly 6 to 11 cycles were a sample-barcoded 5' primer and a J-beta primer mix. TCRdb passed the 5' RACE reads through MiXCR, listing each CDR3 protein once. Here the sample spans hundreds of thousands of distinct CDR3 sequences, under 55% being singletons. The sample originates from a study of blood T cells in healthy people across ages. Study-wide background: Template switching caught about one barcoded beta molecule for each two T cells.

Study-level findings and limits: Older age coincided with a roughly linear decline in TCR beta diversity per million T cells.

V lost 8 bases, J lost 4 bases, and 12 bases lay in between. The CDR3 loop spans 13 amino acids. Germline V gene data show CDR1 as ENHRY and CDR2 as SYGVKD. The gene calls are TRBV10-3 and TRBJ1-5, with D unclear. The sequencing sample was made of blood. This receptor was obtained from a man aged 60-69 years in good health. CDR3 sequence (DNA): TGTGCCATCGGGGAAGGGAGTAATCAGCCCCAGCATTTT. Translation gives CAIGEGSNQPQHF.